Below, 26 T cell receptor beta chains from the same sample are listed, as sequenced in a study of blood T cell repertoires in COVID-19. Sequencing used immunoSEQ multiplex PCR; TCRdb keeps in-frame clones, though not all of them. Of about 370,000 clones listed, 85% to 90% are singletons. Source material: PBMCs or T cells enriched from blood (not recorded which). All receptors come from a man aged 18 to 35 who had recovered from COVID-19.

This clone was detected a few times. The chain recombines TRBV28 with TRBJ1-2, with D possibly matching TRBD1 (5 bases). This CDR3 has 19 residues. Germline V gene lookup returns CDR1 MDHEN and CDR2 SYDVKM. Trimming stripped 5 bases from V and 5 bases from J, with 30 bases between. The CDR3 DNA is TGTGCCAGCAGTCCGATCCTAGACAGAAAGTATCGTAACGAATATGGCTACACCTTC. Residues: CASSPILDRKYRNEYGYTF.

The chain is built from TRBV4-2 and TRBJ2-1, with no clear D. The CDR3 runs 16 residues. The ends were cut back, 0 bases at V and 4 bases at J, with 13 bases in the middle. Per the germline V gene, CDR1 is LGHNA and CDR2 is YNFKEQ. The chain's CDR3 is CASSQESVGGYNEQFF. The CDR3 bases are TGTGCCAGCAGCCAAGAAAGCGTCGGCGGATACAATGAGCAGTTCTTC.

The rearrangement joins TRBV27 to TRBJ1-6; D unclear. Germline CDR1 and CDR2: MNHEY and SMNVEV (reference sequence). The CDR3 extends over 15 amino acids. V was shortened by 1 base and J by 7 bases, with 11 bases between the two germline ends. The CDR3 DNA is TGTGCCAGCAGTTTATATCCCCCCCCGAATTCACCCCTCCACTTT. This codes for CASSLYPPPNSPLHF.

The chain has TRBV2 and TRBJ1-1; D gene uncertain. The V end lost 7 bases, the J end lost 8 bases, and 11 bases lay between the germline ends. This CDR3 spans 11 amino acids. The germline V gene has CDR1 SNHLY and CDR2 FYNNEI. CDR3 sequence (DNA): TGTGCCAGCACCGAGATCCTGGAAGCTTTCTTT. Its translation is CASTEILEAFF.

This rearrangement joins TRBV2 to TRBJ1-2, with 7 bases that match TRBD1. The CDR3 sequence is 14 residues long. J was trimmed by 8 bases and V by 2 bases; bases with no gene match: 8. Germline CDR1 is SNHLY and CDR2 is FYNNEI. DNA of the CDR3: TGTGCCAGCAGTGAACAGGGGGATCTCTCGGGCTACACCTTC. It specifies CASSEQGDLSGYTF.

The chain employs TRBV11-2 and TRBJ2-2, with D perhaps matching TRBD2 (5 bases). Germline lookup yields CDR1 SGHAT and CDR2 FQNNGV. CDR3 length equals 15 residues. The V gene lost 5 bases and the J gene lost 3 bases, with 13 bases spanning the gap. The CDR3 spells CASSRGSGYTGELFF. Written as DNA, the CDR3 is TGTGCCAGCAGCCGAGGGTCAGGATACACCGGGGAGCTGTTTTTT.

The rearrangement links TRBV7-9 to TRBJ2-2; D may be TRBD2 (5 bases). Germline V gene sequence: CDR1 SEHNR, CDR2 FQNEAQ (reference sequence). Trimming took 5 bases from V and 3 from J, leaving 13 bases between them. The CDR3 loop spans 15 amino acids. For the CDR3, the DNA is TGTGCCAGCAGCAGCCCGTTCGGGGACACCGGGGAGCTGTTTTTT. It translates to CASSSPFGDTGELFF.

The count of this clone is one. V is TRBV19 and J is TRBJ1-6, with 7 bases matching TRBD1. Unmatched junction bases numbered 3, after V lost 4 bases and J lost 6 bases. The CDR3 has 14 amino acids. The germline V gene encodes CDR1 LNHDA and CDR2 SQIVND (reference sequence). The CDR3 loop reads CASSTNRGNSPLHF. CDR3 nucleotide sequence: TGTGCCAGTAGTACTAACAGGGGTAATTCACCCCTCCACTTT.

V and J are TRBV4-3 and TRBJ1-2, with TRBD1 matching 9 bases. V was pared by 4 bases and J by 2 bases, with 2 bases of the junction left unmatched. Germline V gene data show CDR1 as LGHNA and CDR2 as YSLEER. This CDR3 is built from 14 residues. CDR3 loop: CASSPGQGNYGYTF. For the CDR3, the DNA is TGCGCCAGCAGCCCTGGACAGGGGAACTATGGCTACACCTTC.

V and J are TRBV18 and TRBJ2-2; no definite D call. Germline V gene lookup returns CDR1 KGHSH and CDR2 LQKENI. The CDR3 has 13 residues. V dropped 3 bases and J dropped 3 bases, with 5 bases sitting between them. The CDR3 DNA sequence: TGTGCCAGCTCACCGTTCGACACCGGGGAGCTGTTTTTT. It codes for CASSPFDTGELFF.

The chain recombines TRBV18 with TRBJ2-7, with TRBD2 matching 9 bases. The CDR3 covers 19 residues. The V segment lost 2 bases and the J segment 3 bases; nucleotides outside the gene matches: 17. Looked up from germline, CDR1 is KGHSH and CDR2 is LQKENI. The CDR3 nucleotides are TGTGCCAGCTCACCAGGGAGACTAGCGGATTCTGTCTTGATCTACGAGCAGTACTTC. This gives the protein CASSPGRLADSVLIYEQYF.

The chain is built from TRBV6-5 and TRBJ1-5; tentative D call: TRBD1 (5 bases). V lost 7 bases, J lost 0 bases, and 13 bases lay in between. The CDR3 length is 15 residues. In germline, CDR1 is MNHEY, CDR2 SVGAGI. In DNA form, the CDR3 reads TGTGCCAGCAACCCTCAAGACAGTAGCAATCAGCCCCAGCATTTT. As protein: CASNPQDSSNQPQHF.

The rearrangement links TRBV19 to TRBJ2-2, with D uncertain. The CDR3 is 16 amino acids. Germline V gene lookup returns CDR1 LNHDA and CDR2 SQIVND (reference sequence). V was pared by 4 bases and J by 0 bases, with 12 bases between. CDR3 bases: TGTGCCAGTAGTACTTCACAGCTCGCGAACACCGGGGAGCTGTTTTTT. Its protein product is CASSTSQLANTGELFF.

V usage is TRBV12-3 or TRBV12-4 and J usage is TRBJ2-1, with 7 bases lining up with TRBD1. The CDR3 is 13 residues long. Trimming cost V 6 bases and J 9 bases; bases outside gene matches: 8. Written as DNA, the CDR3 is TGTGCCAGCAGGGTACGGACAGGCATTGAGCAGTTCTTC. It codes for CASRVRTGIEQFF.

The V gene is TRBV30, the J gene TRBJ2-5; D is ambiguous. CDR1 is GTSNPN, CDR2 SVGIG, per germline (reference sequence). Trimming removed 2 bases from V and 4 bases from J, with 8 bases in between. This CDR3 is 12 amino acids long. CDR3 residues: CAWSTRGETQYF. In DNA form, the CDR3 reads TGTGCCTGGAGTACTCGAGGAGAGACCCAGTACTTC.

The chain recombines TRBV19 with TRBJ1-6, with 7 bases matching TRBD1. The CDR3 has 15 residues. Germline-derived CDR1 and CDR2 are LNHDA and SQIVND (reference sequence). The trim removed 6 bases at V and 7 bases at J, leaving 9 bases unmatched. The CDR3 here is CASRRMGQQNSPLHF. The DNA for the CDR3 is TGTGCCAGTAGGCGAATGGGACAGCAGAATTCACCCCTCCACTTT.

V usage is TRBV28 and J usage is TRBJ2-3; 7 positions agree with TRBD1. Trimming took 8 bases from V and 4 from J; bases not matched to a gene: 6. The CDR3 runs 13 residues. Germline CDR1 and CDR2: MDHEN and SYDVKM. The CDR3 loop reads CASLRQGPDTQYF. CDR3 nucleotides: TGTGCCAGCCTGAGACAGGGTCCAGATACGCAGTATTTT. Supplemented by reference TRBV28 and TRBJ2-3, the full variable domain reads DVKVTQSSRYLVKRTGEKVFLECVQDMDHENMFWYRQDPGLGLRLIYFSYDVKMKEKGDIPEGYSVSREKKERFSLILESASTNQTSMYLCASLRQGPDTQYFGPGTRLTVL.

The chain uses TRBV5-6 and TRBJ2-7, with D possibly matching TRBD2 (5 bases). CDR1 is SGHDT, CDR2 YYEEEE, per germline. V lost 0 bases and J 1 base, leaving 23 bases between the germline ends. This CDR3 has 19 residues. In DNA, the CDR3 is TGTGCCAGCAGCTTGGCCGAGCGGAAAAGGTTGCCCTCTTCCTACGAGCAGTACTTC. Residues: CASSLAERKRLPSSYEQYF. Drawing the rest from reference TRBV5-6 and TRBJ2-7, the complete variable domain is DAGVTQSPTHLIKTRGQQVTLRCSPKSGHDTVSWYQQALGQGPQFIFQYYEEEERQRGNFPDRFSGHQFPNYSSELNVNALLLGDSALYLCASSLAERKRLPSSYEQYFGPGTRLTVT.

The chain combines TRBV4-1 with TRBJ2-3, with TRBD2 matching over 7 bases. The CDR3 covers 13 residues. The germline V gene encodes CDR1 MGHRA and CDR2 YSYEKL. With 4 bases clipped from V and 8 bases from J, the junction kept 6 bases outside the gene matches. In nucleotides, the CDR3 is TGCGCCAGCAGCCGAATAGGGGAGGGTACGCAGTATTTT. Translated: CASSRIGEGTQYF.

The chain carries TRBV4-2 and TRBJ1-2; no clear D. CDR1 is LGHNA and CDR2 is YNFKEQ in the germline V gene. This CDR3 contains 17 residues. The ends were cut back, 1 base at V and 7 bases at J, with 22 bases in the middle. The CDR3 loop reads CASSQAWSALGLSGYTF. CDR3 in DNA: TGTGCCAGCAGCCAAGCTTGGTCCGCCTTGGGCCTGAGTGGCTACACCTTC.

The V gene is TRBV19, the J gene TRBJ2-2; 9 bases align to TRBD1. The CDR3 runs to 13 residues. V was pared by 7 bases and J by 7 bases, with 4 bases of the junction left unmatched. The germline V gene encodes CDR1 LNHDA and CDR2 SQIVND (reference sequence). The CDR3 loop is CASTGQGFGELFF. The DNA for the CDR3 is TGTGCCAGTACTGGACAGGGGTTCGGGGAGCTGTTTTTT.

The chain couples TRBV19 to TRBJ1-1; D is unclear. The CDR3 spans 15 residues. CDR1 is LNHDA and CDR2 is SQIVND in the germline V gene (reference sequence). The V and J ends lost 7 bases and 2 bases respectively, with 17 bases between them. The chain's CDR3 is CASTRSTRFNTEAFF. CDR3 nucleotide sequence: TGTGCCAGTACTAGATCTACGCGCTTCAACACTGAAGCTTTCTTT.

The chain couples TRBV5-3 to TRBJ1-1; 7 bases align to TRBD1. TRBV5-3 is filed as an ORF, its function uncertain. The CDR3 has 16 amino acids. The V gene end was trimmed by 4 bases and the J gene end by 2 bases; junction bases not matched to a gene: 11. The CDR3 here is CARSPDRQGSNTEAFF. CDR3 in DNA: TGTGCCAGAAGCCCCGACCGACAGGGATCTAACACTGAAGCTTTCTTT.

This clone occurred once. The CDR3 loop reads CATSPSGEGPNNEQFF. The CDR3 nucleotides read TGTGCCACCAGTCCCTCGGGGGAGGGCCCTAACAATGAGCAGTTCTTC. The chain uses TRBV24-1 and TRBJ2-1, with 7 bases identical to TRBD2. The length of the CDR3 is 16 residues. The germline gives CDR1 KGHDR, CDR2 SFDVKD. After removal of 6 bases from V and 5 bases from J, the junction contained 12 bases not matched to a gene.

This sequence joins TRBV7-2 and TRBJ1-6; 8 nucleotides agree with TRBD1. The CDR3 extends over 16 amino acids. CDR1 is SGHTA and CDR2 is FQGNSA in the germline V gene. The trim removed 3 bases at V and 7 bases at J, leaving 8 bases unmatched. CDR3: CASSLGTGGRNSPLHF. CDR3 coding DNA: TGTGCCAGCAGCTTGGGTACAGGGGGGCGGAATTCACCCCTCCACTTT.

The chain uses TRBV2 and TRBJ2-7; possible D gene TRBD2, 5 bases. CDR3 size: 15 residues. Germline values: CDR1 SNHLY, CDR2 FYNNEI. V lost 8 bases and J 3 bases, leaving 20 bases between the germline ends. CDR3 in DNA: TGTGCCAGCGCGTCCCAAGGAGGCGCCGTCTACGAGCAGTACTTC. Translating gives CASASQGGAVYEQYF.